Sequencing of this TCR beta chain was carried out in a study of tumor and adjacent non-tumor tissue in lung cancer. This sample's RNA came from whole unsorted tissue. This non-tumor lung sample came from over 3 cm beyond the tumor edge. TCRbeta libraries were built with three rounds of nested PCR, modified from ARM-PCR. From the multiplex PCR reads, TCRdb called clonotypes with MiXCR, one entry per CDR3 protein. The table records some 100,000 distinct CDR3 sequences, about 63% of them present only once. As to this clonotype: A read error may account for a junction end that differs from germline.

This CDR3 has 19 residues. Germline V gene lookup returns CDR1 LGHNA and CDR2 YNFKEQ. V gene TRBV4-2 combines with J gene TRBJ2-4; 7 positions agree with TRBD2. The clonotype was recovered from a man in his fifties or sixties with non-small cell lung cancer. Sequenced: distant non-tumor lung tissue. The CDR3 nucleotides read TGTGCCAGCAGCCAATCGCAGGCTAGCGGATCGGTAGCCAAATACATTCAGTACTTC. Translated: CASSQSQASGSVAKYIQYF.